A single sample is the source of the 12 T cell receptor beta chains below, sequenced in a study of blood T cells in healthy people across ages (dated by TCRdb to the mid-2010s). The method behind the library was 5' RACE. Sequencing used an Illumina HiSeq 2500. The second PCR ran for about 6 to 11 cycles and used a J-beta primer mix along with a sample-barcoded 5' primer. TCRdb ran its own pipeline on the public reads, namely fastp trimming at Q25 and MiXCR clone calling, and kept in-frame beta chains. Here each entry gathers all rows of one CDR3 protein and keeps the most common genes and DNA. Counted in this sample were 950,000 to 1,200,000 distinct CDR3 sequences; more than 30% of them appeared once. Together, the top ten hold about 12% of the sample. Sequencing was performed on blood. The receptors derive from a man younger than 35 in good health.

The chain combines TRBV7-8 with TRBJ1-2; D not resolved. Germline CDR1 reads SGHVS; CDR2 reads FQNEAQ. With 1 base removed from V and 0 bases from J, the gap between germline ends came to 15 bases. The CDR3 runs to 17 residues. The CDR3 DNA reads TGTGCCAGCAGCTTAGGGCCGTCAGGTTTAGCTAACTATGGCTACACCTTC. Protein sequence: CASSLGPSGLANYGYTF.

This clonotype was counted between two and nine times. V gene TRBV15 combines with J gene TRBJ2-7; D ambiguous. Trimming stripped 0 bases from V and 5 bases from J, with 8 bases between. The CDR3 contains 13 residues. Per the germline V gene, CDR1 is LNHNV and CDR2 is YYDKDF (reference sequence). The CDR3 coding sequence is TGTGCCACCAGCAGAGATAACGCGAACGAGCAGTACTTC. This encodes CATSRDNANEQYF.

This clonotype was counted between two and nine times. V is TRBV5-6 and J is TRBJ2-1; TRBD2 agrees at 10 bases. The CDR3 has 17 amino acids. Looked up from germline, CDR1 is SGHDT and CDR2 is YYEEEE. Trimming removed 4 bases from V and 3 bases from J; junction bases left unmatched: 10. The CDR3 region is CASSPTFLAGDYNEQFF. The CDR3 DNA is TGTGCCAGCAGCCCCACATTTCTAGCGGGGGACTACAATGAGCAGTTCTTC.

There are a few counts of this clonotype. CDR3: CSVGPGQGGYEQFF. The CDR3 nucleotides read TGCAGCGTTGGGCCCGGACAGGGAGGGTATGAGCAGTTCTTC. The V call is TRBV29-1, the J call TRBJ2-1, with D possibly matching TRBD1 (8 bases). The CDR3 is 14 amino acids. V was shortened by 4 bases and J by 8 bases, with 18 bases between the two germline ends. Germline values: CDR1 SQVTM, CDR2 ANQGSEA.

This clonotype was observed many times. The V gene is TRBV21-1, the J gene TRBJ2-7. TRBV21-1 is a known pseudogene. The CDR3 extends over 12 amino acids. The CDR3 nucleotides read TGTGCCAGCACCGGTACCCCCTACGAGCAGTACTTC. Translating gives CASTGTPYEQYF.

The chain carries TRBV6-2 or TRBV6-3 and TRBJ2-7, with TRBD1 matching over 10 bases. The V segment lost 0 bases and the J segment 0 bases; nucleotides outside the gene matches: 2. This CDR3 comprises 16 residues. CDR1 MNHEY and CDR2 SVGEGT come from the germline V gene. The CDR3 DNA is TGTGCCAGCAGTTACTCCGGGACAGGGGACTCCTACGAGCAGTACTTC. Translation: CASSYSGTGDSYEQYF.

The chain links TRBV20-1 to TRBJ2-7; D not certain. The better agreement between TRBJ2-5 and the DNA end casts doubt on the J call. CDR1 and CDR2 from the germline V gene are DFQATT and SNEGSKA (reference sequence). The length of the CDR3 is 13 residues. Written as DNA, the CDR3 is TGCAGTGCTAGAGATCTTGGGGTCGAGACCCAGTACTTC. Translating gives CSARDLGVETQYF.

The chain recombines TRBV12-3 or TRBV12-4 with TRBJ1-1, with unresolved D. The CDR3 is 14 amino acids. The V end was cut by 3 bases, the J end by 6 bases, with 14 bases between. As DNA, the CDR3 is TGTGCCAGCAGTTTCACAGCCCGTATCGCTGAAGCTTTCTTT. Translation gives CASSFTARIAEAFF.

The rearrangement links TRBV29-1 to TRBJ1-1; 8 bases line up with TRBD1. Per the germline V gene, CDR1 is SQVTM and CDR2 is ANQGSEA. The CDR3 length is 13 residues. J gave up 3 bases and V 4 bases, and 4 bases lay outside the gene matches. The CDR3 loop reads CSVGTGLDTEAFF. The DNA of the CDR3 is TGCAGCGTTGGGACAGGGCTTGACACTGAAGCTTTCTTT.

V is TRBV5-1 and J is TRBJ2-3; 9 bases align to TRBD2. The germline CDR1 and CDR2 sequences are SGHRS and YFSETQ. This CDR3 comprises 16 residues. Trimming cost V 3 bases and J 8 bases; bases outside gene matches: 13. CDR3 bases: TGCGCCAGCAGCTCAGAAGCGGGGGGTACTACCGGTACGCAGTATTTT. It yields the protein CASSSEAGGTTGTQYF.

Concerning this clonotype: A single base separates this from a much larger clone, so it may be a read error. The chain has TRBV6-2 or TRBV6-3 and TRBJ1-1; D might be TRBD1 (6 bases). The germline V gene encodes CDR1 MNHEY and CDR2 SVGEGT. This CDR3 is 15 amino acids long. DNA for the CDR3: TGTGTCAGCAGTTACAGGACAGTACGGAACACTGAAGCTTTCTTT. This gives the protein CVSSYRTVRNTEAFF.

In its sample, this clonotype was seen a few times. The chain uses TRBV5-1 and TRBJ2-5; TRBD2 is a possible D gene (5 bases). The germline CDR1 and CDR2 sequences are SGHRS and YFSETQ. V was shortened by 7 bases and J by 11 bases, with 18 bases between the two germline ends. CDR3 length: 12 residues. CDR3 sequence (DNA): TGCGCCAGCGGAGGCGTGGATGGTGAGCAGTACTTC. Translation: CASGGVDGEQYF.